This T cell receptor beta chain was recorded in a study of OX40 agonist ivuxolimab in advanced cancers. Study-level information: Ivuxolimab, which patients received intravenously every 2 weeks, was dosed at 0.01 to 10 mg/kg.

Whole-study results and caveats: At 0.1 to 3.0 mg/kg, clonal expansion of CD4+ and CD8+ blood T cells had occurred by week 6.

The CDR3 totals 15 residues. The ends lost 6 bases at V and 8 bases at J; junction bases unmatched: 12. Germline V gives CDR1 MNHEY, CDR2 SMNVEV (reference sequence). To note about this clone: The antigen is undetermined.

This table comes from immunoSEQ multiplex PCR, and its TCRdb copy is limited to in-frame clones, with some not included. The table lists roughly 80,000 clones, approximately 86% of them singletons, with under 2.5% in the top ten. The chain couples TRBV27 to TRBJ1-4; 7 bases fit TRBD1. The TCR originated in an adult with an advanced solid tumor such as melanoma, head and neck, liver or kidney cancer. Specimen: CD4+ or CD8+ T cells sorted from blood, collected in a trial of the OX40 agonist ivuxolimab. The CDR3 DNA reads as TGTGCCAGCAGGACCGAGACAGGGAATAGGGAAAAACTGTTTTTT. Amino acids: CASRTETGNREKLFF. Full variable domain (missing parts from reference TRBV27 and TRBJ1-4): EAQVTQNPRYLITVTGKKLTVTCSQNMNHEYMSWYRQDPGLGLRQIYYSMNVEVTDKGDVPEGYKVSRKEKRNFPLILESPSPNQTSLYFCASRTETGNREKLFFGSGTQLSVL.